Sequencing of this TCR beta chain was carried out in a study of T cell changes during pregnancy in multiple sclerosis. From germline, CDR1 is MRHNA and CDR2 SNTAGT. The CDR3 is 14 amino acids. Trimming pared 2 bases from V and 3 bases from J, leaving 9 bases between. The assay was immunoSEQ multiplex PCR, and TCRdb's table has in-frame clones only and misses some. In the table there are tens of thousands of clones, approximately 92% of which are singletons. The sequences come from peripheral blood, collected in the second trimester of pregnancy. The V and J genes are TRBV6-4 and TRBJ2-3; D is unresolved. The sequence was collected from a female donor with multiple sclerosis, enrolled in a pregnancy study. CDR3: CASSDRLGTDTQYF. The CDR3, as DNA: TGTGCCAGCAGTGACCGACTTGGGACAGATACGCAGTATTTT.